Below, 24 T cell receptor beta chains from the same sample are listed, as sequenced in a study of cytomegalovirus exposure and HLA in healthy donors. Method: immunoSEQ multiplex PCR; TCRdb's copy keeps in-frame clones and lacks some. The data show tens of thousands of clones, about 94% seen once. Sequenced input: PBMCs. The receptors originated from a young man in good health and CMV-seropositive.

The chain joins TRBV7-9 to TRBJ1-4; the D gene is possibly TRBD1 (5 bases). V was trimmed by 5 bases and J by 8 bases, leaving 6 bases between them. Germline CDR1 SEHNR, CDR2 FQNEAQ (reference sequence). This CDR3 region has 11 residues. In nucleotides, the CDR3 is TGTGCCAGCAGCCGGACAGAAAAACTGTTTTTT. Amino acid sequence: CASSRTEKLFF.

The rearrangement joins TRBV7-2 to TRBJ2-3; 8 bases match TRBD1. Germline values: CDR1 SGHTA, CDR2 FQGNSA. V lost 5 bases to trimming and J lost 0 bases; unmatched junction nucleotides: 10. The CDR3 extends over 17 amino acids. For the CDR3, the DNA is TGTGCCAGCAGCCAATTTACAGGGGGGTTAAGCACAGATACGCAGTATTTT. It is translated as CASSQFTGGLSTDTQYF.

V is TRBV28 and J is TRBJ2-1, with 7 nucleotides matching TRBD2. With 5 bases clipped from V and 0 bases from J, the junction kept 7 bases outside the gene matches. Germline CDR1 and CDR2: MDHEN and SYDVKM. CDR3 length: 16 residues. Here the CDR3 reads CASSPPGLYSYNEQFF. CDR3 nucleotide sequence: TGTGCCAGCAGTCCTCCGGGACTATACTCCTACAATGAGCAGTTCTTC.

The CDR3 is CASITGGAGSYEQYF. For the CDR3, the DNA is TGTGCCAGTATCACCGGGGGGGCTGGATCCTACGAGCAGTACTTC. The rearrangement uses TRBV19 and TRBJ2-7; 8 bases are a match to TRBD2. J lost 1 base, V lost 7 bases, and 9 bases had no gene match. Germline-derived CDR1 and CDR2 are LNHDA and SQIVND (reference sequence). The CDR3 loop spans 15 amino acids.

The J gene is TRBJ2-2, the V gene TRBV27, with 10 bases aligning to TRBD2. V dropped 4 bases and J dropped 0; count of bases not matched to a gene: 8. Germline CDR1 and CDR2: MNHEY and SMNVEV (reference sequence). The CDR3 loop spans 18 amino acids. CDR3 sequence (DNA): TGTGCCAGCAGTTCCTCCGCAGCGGGAGGGCCGAACACCGGGGAGCTGTTTTTT. This translates into CASSSSAAGGPNTGELFF.

This rearrangement joins TRBV12-5 to TRBJ1-1; 7 bases are shared with TRBD1. The CDR3 contains 20 residues. Germline trimming cut 0 bases from V and 0 bases from J; bases unmatched to any gene: 16. From germline, CDR1 is LGHNT and CDR2 FRNRAP. This chain's CDR3 is CASGLVLGTDEPHMNTEAFF. In nucleotides, the CDR3 is TGTGCTAGTGGTTTGGTACTGGGGACAGACGAACCTCATATGAACACTGAAGCTTTCTTT. The complete variable domain, with remaining parts taken from reference TRBV12-5 and TRBJ1-1, reads DARVTQTPRHKVTEMGQEVTMRCQPILGHNTVFWYRQTMMQGLELLAYFRNRAPLDDSGMPKDRFSAEMPDATLATLKIQPSEPRDSAVYFCASGLVLGTDEPHMNTEAFFGQGTRLTVV.

This sequence joins TRBV6-1 and TRBJ1-5; no definite D call. The germline V gene encodes CDR1 MNHNS and CDR2 SASEGT. This CDR3 has 14 residues. With 2 bases removed from V and 0 bases from J, the gap between germline ends came to 5 bases. DNA of the CDR3: TGTGCCAGCAGTGAACTCCTTAGCAATCAGCCCCAGCATTTT. This sequence encodes CASSELLSNQPQHF.

This clone has just one count. The chain combines TRBV18 with TRBJ2-7; D gene unclear. The CDR3 totals 16 residues. V was cut by 1 base and J by 2 bases, with 15 bases left in between. Germline assignment: CDR1 KGHSH and CDR2 LQKENI. The CDR3 nucleotides are TGTGCCAGCTCACCACGAATGGCCAGGATTACCTACGAGCAGTACTTC. Protein: CASSPRMARITYEQYF.

V gene TRBV4-3 combines with J gene TRBJ1-3; maybe TRBD1 (5 bases). V was pared by 0 bases and J by 8 bases, with 17 bases between. Germline CDR1 and CDR2: LGHNA and YSLEER. This CDR3 has 16 amino acids. The CDR3 here is CASSQDAQGLRDTIYF. CDR3 bases: TGCGCCAGCAGCCAAGATGCGCAGGGACTGAGGGACACCATATATTTT.

This chain uses TRBV19 with TRBJ2-6, with D maybe TRBD1 (6 bases). The CDR3 is made up of 15 amino acids. Germline values: CDR1 LNHDA, CDR2 SQIVND (reference sequence). Trimming pared 5 bases from V and 1 base from J, leaving 9 bases between. CDR3 residues: CASSLTGSGANVLTF. CDR3 DNA sequence: TGTGCCAGTAGTCTTACAGGGTCTGGGGCCAACGTCCTGACTTTC.

The genes are TRBV2 and TRBJ2-1, with TRBD2 matching 13 bases. Germline CDR1 reads SNHLY; CDR2 reads FYNNEI. This CDR3 comprises 16 residues. Losses at the gene ends were 2 bases for V and 12 bases for J; bases not matched to a gene: 10. As DNA, the CDR3 is TGTGCCAGCAGTGAAAAGGCGACTAGCGGGGGGCCGGGGCAGTTCTTC. Translation gives CASSEKATSGGPGQFF.

V and J are TRBV4-1 and TRBJ1-2, with D hard to call. Trimming took off 1 base at V and 6 bases at J, with 15 bases between the two ends. CDR1 and CDR2 from the germline V gene are MGHRA and YSYEKL. This CDR3 is 15 amino acids long. The CDR3 DNA reads as TGCGCCAGCAGCCAAGGGGAAGGAGGCAAGGATGGCTACACCTTC. It yields the protein CASSQGEGGKDGYTF.

The chain employs TRBV7-3 and TRBJ2-1; the match to TRBD2 covers 8 bases. The ends lost 7 bases at V and 8 bases at J; junction bases unmatched: 13. The V gene's germline CDR1 is SGHTA and CDR2 FQGTGA. The CDR3 runs to 15 residues. The CDR3 DNA is TGTGCCAGCACCAATTCTGCGGGGGGCTCGGATGAGCAGTTCTTC. The encoded protein is CASTNSAGGSDEQFF. Full variable domain (missing parts from reference TRBV7-3 and TRBJ2-1): GAGVSQTPSNKVTEKGKYVELRCDPISGHTALYWYRQSLGQGPEFLIYFQGTGAADDSGLPNDRFFAVRPEGSVSTLKIQRTERGDSAVYLCASTNSAGGSDEQFFGPGTRLTVL.

The chain employs TRBV4-3 and TRBJ2-1; unclear D gene. This CDR3 is built from 14 residues. V was cut by 0 bases and J by 4 bases, with 7 bases left in between. Germline CDR1 is LGHNA and CDR2 is YSLEER. In nucleotides, the CDR3 is TGCGCCAGCAGCCAAGATAGTGGTTACAATGAGCAGTTCTTC. Amino acid sequence: CASSQDSGYNEQFF.

J is TRBJ2-5 and V is TRBV7-6, with 7 bases fitting TRBD1. The J segment lost 4 bases and the V segment lost 8 bases, leaving 19 bases of the junction unmatched. This CDR3 comprises 17 residues. Germline lookup yields CDR1 SGHVS and CDR2 FNYEAQ. In nucleotides, the CDR3 is TGTGCCAGCCGAGGTATTGACGACAGGACAGGCCCAGAGACCCAGTACTTC. Amino acids: CASRGIDDRTGPETQYF.

The V and J genes are TRBV7-6 and TRBJ2-3; a weak D match, TRBD2 (5 bases). The germline V gene encodes CDR1 SGHVS and CDR2 FNYEAQ. The CDR3 covers 11 residues. V gave up 8 bases and J gave up 6 bases, with 9 bases separating them. The CDR3 DNA reads as TGTGCCAGCGGACCGGGGGATACGCAGTATTTT. Translation gives CASGPGDTQYF.

The chain couples TRBV7-9 to TRBJ1-1; 10 bases line up with TRBD1. V lost 5 bases to trimming and J lost 1 base; unmatched junction nucleotides: 7. The CDR3 spans 16 residues. Germline CDR1 SEHNR, CDR2 FQNEAQ (reference sequence). Written as DNA, the CDR3 is TGTGCCAGCAGCATCTCCGGGACAGGGGCGAACACTGAAGCTTTCTTT. It encodes CASSISGTGANTEAFF. The entire variable domain, with the rest obtained from reference TRBV7-9 and TRBJ1-1, is as follows: DTGVSQNPRHKITKRGQNVTFRCDPISEHNRLYWYRQTLGQGPEFLTYFQNEAQLEKSRLLSDRFSAERPKGSFSTLEIQRTEQGDSAMYLCASSISGTGANTEAFFGQGTRLTVV.

The V call is TRBV7-2, the J call TRBJ2-7; 10 bases agree with TRBD2. The germline V gene encodes CDR1 SGHTA and CDR2 FQGNSA. J gave up 12 bases and V 2 bases, and 10 bases lay outside the gene matches. The CDR3 consists of 14 residues. This CDR3 is CASSLITSGIGLYF. DNA of the CDR3: TGTGCCAGCAGCTTAATAACTAGCGGGATCGGGTTGTACTTC. Full variable domain (remainder filled in from reference TRBV7-2 and TRBJ2-7): GAGVSQSPSNKVTEKGKDVELRCDPISGHTALYWYRQSLGQGLEFLIYFQGNSAPDKSGLPSDRFSAERTGGSVSTLTIQRTQQEDSAVYLCASSLITSGIGLYFGPGTRLTVT.

V is TRBV4-1 and J is TRBJ2-1; 9 bases are a match to TRBD1. The CDR3 consists of 15 residues. In germline, CDR1 is MGHRA, CDR2 YSYEKL. The J segment lost 2 bases and the V segment lost 4 bases, leaving 3 bases of the junction unmatched. CDR3 amino acids: CASSLGQGTYNEQFF. The CDR3 coding sequence is TGCGCCAGCAGCCTCGGACAGGGGACCTACAATGAGCAGTTCTTC.

The chain joins TRBV4-1 to TRBJ1-1; unclear D gene. The germline V gene has CDR1 MGHRA and CDR2 YSYEKL. This CDR3 region has 18 residues. V was shortened by 0 bases and J by 2 bases, with 19 bases between the two germline ends. Here the CDR3 DNA reads TGCGCCAGCAGCCAAGATCTGTTATATGGCGCGGGTAACACTGAAGCTTTCTTT. Protein sequence: CASSQDLLYGAGNTEAFF.

This clone was seen once. The chain links TRBV28 to TRBJ1-5, with 9 positions matching TRBD1. The CDR3 consists of 15 residues. The trim removed 5 bases at V and 5 bases at J, leaving 7 bases unmatched. Germline V gives CDR1 MDHEN, CDR2 SYDVKM. The CDR3 is CASSPTGGSHQPQHF. The CDR3 DNA is TGTGCCAGCAGTCCCACAGGGGGCTCTCATCAGCCCCAGCATTTT. Looking up the rest from reference TRBV28 and TRBJ1-5 gives the full variable domain: DVKVTQSSRYLVKRTGEKVFLECVQDMDHENMFWYRQDPGLGLRLIYFSYDVKMKEKGDIPEGYSVSREKKERFSLILESASTNQTSMYLCASSPTGGSHQPQHFGDGTRLSIL.

The J gene is TRBJ2-1, the V gene TRBV4-1, with 10 bases fitting TRBD2. There are 17 residues in the CDR3. From germline, CDR1 is MGHRA and CDR2 YSYEKL. Trimming removed 0 bases from V and 3 bases from J; junction bases left unmatched: 5. The CDR3 reads CASSQEASGSIYNEQFF. DNA for the CDR3: TGCGCCAGCAGCCAAGAGGCTAGCGGGAGTATCTACAATGAGCAGTTCTTC.

This clone was detected a few times. The V and J genes are TRBV4-2 and TRBJ1-6, with D perhaps matching TRBD1 (6 bases). V was clipped by 1 base and J by 5 bases, with 12 bases between them. Germline V gene sequence: CDR1 LGHNA, CDR2 YNFKEQ. This CDR3 has 16 residues. DNA of the CDR3: TGTGCCAGCAGCCAAGTGGTACAGGGAGATAATTCACCCCTCCACTTT. Amino acid sequence: CASSQVVQGDNSPLHF.

The CDR3 bases are TGCGCCAGCAGCCAAGATAGGGGGACAGAGCGTCTCGCCTATGGCTACACCTTC. It specifies CASSQDRGTERLAYGYTF. J is TRBJ1-2 and V is TRBV4-1; TRBD1 aligns across 7 bases. The CDR3 has 18 amino acids. V gave up 0 bases and J gave up 4 bases; unmatched junction bases: 14. CDR1 and CDR2 (germline): MGHRA, YSYEKL.